Below, 23 T cell receptor beta chains from the same sample are listed, as sequenced in a study of OX40 agonist ivuxolimab in advanced cancers. The table came from immunoSEQ multiplex PCR; TCRdb's copy has only in-frame clones and leaves some out. The profile covers fewer than 85,000 clones, with 75% to 90% appearing a single time and 0.85% taken by the ten largest. The source was CD4+ or CD8+ T cells sorted from blood, collected in a trial of the OX40 agonist ivuxolimab. These receptors all stem from an adult with an advanced solid tumor such as melanoma, head and neck, liver or kidney cancer.

The rearrangement joins TRBV9 to TRBJ1-6; no reliable D call. Between the trimmed V and J ends, which lost 0 bases and 6 bases, there was a span of 10 bases. Germline CDR1 SGDLS, CDR2 YYNGEE. The CDR3 is 15 residues long. The CDR3 DNA reads TGTGCCAGCAGCGTAGACACAGACTCTAATTCACCCCTCCACTTT. Translation gives CASSVDTDSNSPLHF. Drawing the rest from reference TRBV9 and TRBJ1-6, the complete variable domain is DSGVTQTPKHLITATGQRVTLRCSPRSGDLSVYWYQQSLDQGLQFLIQYYNGEERAKGNILERFSAQQFPDLHSELNLSSLELGDSALYFCASSVDTDSNSPLHFGNGTRLTVT.

In regard to this clone: Mismatch with germline at one junction end may stem from a read error. The rearrangement uses TRBV19 and TRBJ1-2, with unresolved D. Germline-derived CDR1 and CDR2 are LNHDA and SQIVND (reference sequence). The CDR3 covers 11 residues. CDR3 region: CASSTLNYQIF. The CDR3 bases are TGTGCCAGTAGTACCCTGAACTATCAAATCTTC.

The sample holds one count of this clone. The chain couples TRBV5-1 to TRBJ2-1; TRBD2 aligns across 9 bases. The junction had 5 bases not matched to a gene; V was cut back by 0 bases and J by 7 bases. Germline assignment: CDR1 SGHRS and CDR2 YFSETQ. The CDR3 extends over 15 amino acids. This CDR3 is CASSLVPSGENEQFF. In DNA form, the CDR3 reads TGCGCCAGCAGCTTGGTACCTAGCGGGGAAAATGAGCAGTTCTTC. Full variable domain (missing parts from reference TRBV5-1 and TRBJ2-1): KAGVTQTPRYLIKTRGQQVTLSCSPISGHRSVSWYQQTPGQGLQFLFEYFSETQRNKGNFPGRFSGRQFSNSRSEMNVSTLELGDSALYLCASSLVPSGENEQFFGPGTRLTVL.

This clone was recorded a few times. This chain joins TRBV7-2 and TRBJ2-6; D is unresolved. CDR1 is SGHTA, CDR2 FQGNSA, per germline. Deletions cut 5 bases from V and 0 bases from J, with 5 bases between. The CDR3 is made up of 14 amino acids. The chain's CDR3 is CASSRGSGANVLTF. The CDR3 bases are TGTGCCAGCAGCCGAGGCTCTGGGGCCAACGTCCTGACTTTC.

This chain connects TRBV6-4 to TRBJ1-1; D perhaps matches TRBD1 (5 bases). Trimming pared 4 bases from V and 2 bases from J, leaving 8 bases between. This CDR3 is built from 13 residues. Germline V CDR1 and CDR2: MRHNA, SNTAGT. CDR3 DNA sequence: TGTGCCAGCAGTGCTCAGGGAAACACTGAAGCTTTCTTT. Encoded protein: CASSAQGNTEAFF.

The chain links TRBV19 to TRBJ1-2; TRBD1 matches at 10 bases. The CDR3 is 17 residues long. The V segment lost 5 bases and the J segment 3 bases; nucleotides outside the gene matches: 12. The germline CDR1 and CDR2 sequences are LNHDA and SQIVND (reference sequence). The CDR3 sequence: CASSARDRGLFDYGYTF. CDR3 coding DNA: TGTGCCAGTAGTGCCCGGGACAGGGGCCTTTTTGACTATGGCTACACCTTC.

This clone has only one observation. Sequence at one end of the junction differs from germline and may be a read error. The chain joins TRBV27 to TRBJ2-2, with no clear D. This CDR3 is 14 amino acids long. The V gene's germline CDR1 is MNHEY and CDR2 SMNVEV (reference sequence). For the CDR3, the DNA is TGTGCCAGCTGTTTTAGGGCCGACACCGGGGAGCTGTTTTTT. As protein: CASCFRADTGELFF.

The CDR3 here is CASRQGSEKLFF. The CDR3 bases are TGCGCCAGCAGACAGGGGAGTGAAAAACTGTTTTTT. J is TRBJ1-4 and V is TRBV23-1; 7 bases align to TRBD1. TRBV23-1 is reported as an ORF; its role is uncertain. This CDR3 is 12 amino acids long. Trimming at V came to 6 bases and at J to 7 bases, leaving 2 bases not matched to a gene.

The chain couples TRBV18 to TRBJ1-3, with unresolved D. Germline CDR1 reads KGHSH; CDR2 reads LQKENI. V was shortened by 3 bases and J by 0 bases, with 9 bases between the two germline ends. The CDR3 length is 15 residues. The CDR3 bases are TGTGCCAGCTCACCCGACACATACTCTGGAAACACCATATATTTT. It translates to CASSPDTYSGNTIYF.

V gene TRBV27 combines with J gene TRBJ2-5, with D unresolved. Germline loops: CDR1 MNHEY, CDR2 SMNVEV (reference sequence). This CDR3 has 13 residues. The V end was cut by 3 bases, the J end by 2 bases, with 7 bases between. The CDR3 protein is CASSFYGQETQYF. The CDR3 DNA sequence: TGTGCCAGCAGTTTCTACGGGCAAGAGACCCAGTACTTC.

The rearrangement uses TRBV18 and TRBJ2-7; 8 positions agree with TRBD1. CDR3 length: 11 residues. V shed 5 bases and J 6 bases; nucleotides not matched to a gene: 0. Germline CDR1 KGHSH, CDR2 LQKENI. Here the CDR3 reads CASSDRGEQYF. Here the CDR3 DNA reads TGTGCCAGCTCAGACAGGGGCGAGCAGTACTTC.

The DNA of the CDR3 is TGTGCCAGTAGTTCTCGGACAGGGCAGGACCATGAAAAACTGTTTTTT. The encoded protein is CASSSRTGQDHEKLFF. V gene TRBV19 combines with J gene TRBJ1-4; 8 bases are shared with TRBD1. Looked up from germline, CDR1 is LNHDA and CDR2 is SQIVND (reference sequence). With V trimmed by 5 bases and J by 6 bases, 11 bases remained unmatched. This CDR3 is built from 16 residues.

This rearrangement joins TRBV4-3 to TRBJ2-6; tentatively, D is TRBD1 or TRBD2 (5 bases each). This CDR3 contains 16 residues. Per germline, CDR1 LGHNA and CDR2 YSLEER. The ends were cut back, 4 bases at V and 0 bases at J, with 10 bases in the middle. This CDR3 reads CASSLGRYSGANVLTF. CDR3 DNA sequence: TGCGCCAGCAGCCTGGGACGTTACTCTGGGGCCAACGTCCTGACTTTC.

The gene calls are TRBV6-5 and TRBJ1-5, with D possibly matching TRBD1 (5 bases). The CDR3 runs 13 residues. Trimming removed 0 bases at V and 7 bases at J, with 7 bases between. CDR1 and CDR2 (germline): MNHEY, SVGAGI. Here the CDR3 reads CASSYSRDQPQHF. The CDR3 region has the DNA TGTGCCAGCAGTTACTCAAGGGACCAGCCCCAGCATTTT.

The chain employs TRBV10-3 and TRBJ1-2; 11 bases map to TRBD1. The CDR3 is 15 residues long. CDR1 and CDR2 (germline): ENHRY, SYGVKD. J gave up 8 bases and V 4 bases, and 9 bases lay outside the gene matches. The CDR3 region is CAISGTGGESYGYTF. CDR3 DNA sequence: TGTGCCATCAGTGGGACAGGGGGCGAGTCTTACGGCTACACCTTC.

The chain carries TRBV11-3 and TRBJ2-5; 7 nucleotides agree with TRBD1. Trimming removed 2 bases from V and 3 bases from J; junction bases left unmatched: 9. CDR3 length: 16 amino acids. Germline V gives CDR1 SGHNT, CDR2 YENEEA. The CDR3 sequence is CASSLPLTQGEETQYF. The CDR3 region has the DNA TGTGCCAGCAGCTTACCGTTGACCCAGGGGGAAGAGACCCAGTACTTC.

The chain carries TRBV2 and TRBJ2-7, with D hard to call. Germline assignment: CDR1 SNHLY and CDR2 FYNNEI. There are 14 residues in the CDR3. With 2 bases removed from V and 2 bases from J, the gap between germline ends came to 10 bases. The chain's CDR3 is CASSEWYSTYEQYF. Here the CDR3 DNA reads TGTGCCAGCAGTGAATGGTACAGTACCTACGAGCAGTACTTC.

The rearrangement links TRBV5-4 to TRBJ1-4; D is unresolved. This CDR3 comprises 15 residues. Germline loops: CDR1 SGHNT, CDR2 YYREEE (reference sequence). V shed 1 base and J shed 3 bases, with 10 bases lying between them. In DNA form, the CDR3 reads TGTGCCAGCAGCTTGCGGTCCGGAGCTAATGAAAAACTGTTTTTT. Its translation: CASSLRSGANEKLFF.

CDR3 region: CSVEAGMGTGELFF. For the CDR3, the DNA is TGCAGCGTTGAGGCAGGGATGGGCACCGGGGAGCTGTTTTTT. V usage is TRBV29-1 and J usage is TRBJ2-2; D is perhaps TRBD1 (5 bases). The germline gives CDR1 SQVTM, CDR2 ANQGSEA. Deletions cut 3 bases from V and 4 bases from J, with 12 bases between. This CDR3 has 14 amino acids.

The rearrangement links TRBV7-3 to TRBJ1-1; 9 positions match TRBD1. Germline values: CDR1 SGHTA, CDR2 FQGTGA. Germline trimming cut 4 bases from V and 8 bases from J; bases unmatched to any gene: 5. The CDR3 has 13 amino acids. The CDR3 spells CASSSDRGGEAFF. The DNA for the CDR3 is TGTGCCAGCAGCTCTGACAGGGGGGGAGAAGCTTTCTTT.

This clone was counted only a few times. The chain has TRBV19 and TRBJ1-1; 10 bases are a match to TRBD1. The CDR3 contains 14 residues. V trimming: 5 bases; J trimming: 1 base; junction bases outside the gene matches: 1. Germline V CDR1 and CDR2: LNHDA, SQIVND (reference sequence). The CDR3 nucleotides are TGTGCCAGTAGTTGGACAGGGGGGAACACTGAAGCTTTCTTT. It codes for CASSWTGGNTEAFF.

The V call is TRBV10-3, the J call TRBJ1-2, with TRBD1 as a possible D gene (5 bases). The germline V gene has CDR1 ENHRY and CDR2 SYGVKD. The ends were cut back, 1 base at V and 7 bases at J, with 16 bases in the middle. The CDR3 is 15 amino acids. The CDR3 loop is CAISEWEGTSGGYTF. The CDR3 region has the DNA TGTGCCATCAGTGAGTGGGAGGGGACGAGCGGTGGCTACACCTTC.

This clone is deemed large. V gene TRBV6-1 combines with J gene TRBJ1-6, with TRBD1 as a possible D gene (6 bases). Trimming removed 7 bases from V and 5 bases from J, with 12 bases in between. There are 14 residues in the CDR3. Germline V gives CDR1 MNHNS, CDR2 SASEGT. CDR3 nucleotides: TGTGCCAGCAAAGAGGGGGTCCATAATTCACCCCTCCACTTT. Translating gives CASKEGVHNSPLHF.